This T cell receptor beta chain was identified during a study of beta chain features in type 1 diabetes. Across the study: All samples combined gave around 98,000,000 sorted cells for examination.

Since all of the isolated RNA was reverse transcribed, expressed TCRB transcripts were what got sequenced. Repertoires were generated with immunoSEQ multiplex PCR, while TCRdb's copy carries only in-frame clones and drops some. The data contain about 470,000 clones, about 32% of them singletons. Per the germline V gene, CDR1 is GTSNPN and CDR2 is SVGIG (reference sequence). The germline V and J ends were trimmed by 2 bases and 1 base, with 15 bases remaining between them. There are 16 residues in the CDR3. This TCR derives from a man younger than 35 in good health. The chain recombines TRBV30 with TRBJ2-1; TRBD2 might be the D (5 bases). The sequenced sample was naive CD4+ T cells from blood. The CDR3 here is CAWSFPRGPSYNEQFF. The DNA for the CDR3 is TGTGCCTGGAGTTTTCCCCGAGGGCCGTCCTACAATGAGCAGTTCTTC.